The subject of this entry is one T cell receptor beta chain. Antigen: not known. The record originates from a study of shared clonotypes between healthy human individuals. Whole-study findings and limits: What naive subsets generally showed was a larger estimated richness than memory subsets showed.

V was trimmed by 1 base and J by 0 bases, leaving 7 bases between them. The V gene's germline CDR1 is MNHEY and CDR2 SMNVEV (reference sequence). The CDR3 loop spans 15 amino acids. The investigators split CD4+ cells into a CD45RA+ naive subset and a CD45RA-negative memory subset. Running of the assay took place at deep level. In replicate PCRs of sorted subsets, approximately 210 ng DNA, approximately 30,000 T cell genomes, was used. The protocol was immunoSEQ multiplex PCR, while the TCRdb copy is restricted to in-frame clones and leaves out a portion. The sample has more than 2,000,000 clones, just over 90% seen once.

This chain joins TRBV27 and TRBJ2-1, with D unclear. The receptor was derived from a man aged 18 to 29 in good health. Some clones in this sample may be carry-over from other donors' samples. The material sequenced was naive CD4+ T cells from PBMCs. Subset meaning: CD45RA+ positively selected. The CDR3 DNA reads as TGTGCCAGCAGTTTATGGTCGAGCTCCTACAATGAGCAGTTCTTC. This encodes CASSLWSSSYNEQFF.